The rows below give T cell receptor beta chains drawn from one sample of a study of human T cells and chemical hapten exposure. TCRdb re-called the RACE reads through MiXCR, storing one row per CDR3 protein. The table records 180,000 or so distinct CDR3 sequences, about 22% of them present only once. Sequences were derived from whole blood, sampled in connection with sensitization to the hapten diphenylcyclopropenone (DPC). Every receptor here comes from a woman in her forties or fifties with alopecia areata. Some clones in this sample may be carry-over from other donors' samples. Each CDR3 is given with its conserved first and last residue. D genes are given only for firm matches. The size entry is marked missing in some rows and otherwise reads once, few, many or a size class.

NA TRBJ2-3 few TRBV15 CATSREGSGSDTQYF TGTGCCACCAGCAGAGAAGGAAGCGGATCAGATACGCAGTATTTT
TRBD2 TRBJ2-2 NA TRBV19 CASSTGLAPGELFF TGTGCCAGTAGTACCGGACTAGCACCCGGGGAGCTGTTTTTT
TRBD1 TRBJ1-1 NA TRBV11-2 CASSFPGGGNTEAFF TGTGCCAGCAGCTTTCCAGGGGGAGGGAACACTGAAGCTTTCTTT
NA TRBJ1-5 NA TRBV10-3 CAISGWVSNQPQHF TGTGCCATCAGTGGGTGGGTGAGCAATCAGCCCCAGCATTTT
NA TRBJ1-3 many TRBV5-1 CASSLAAGAGNTIYF TGCGCCAGCAGCTTGGCCGCAGGGGCTGGAAACACCATATATTTT
TRBD2 TRBJ2-7 NA TRBV20-1 CSARRLAGAYEQYF TGCAGTGCCAGAAGACTAGCGGGAGCCTACGAGCAGTACTTC
TRBD2 TRBJ2-3 NA TRBV20-1 CSALPFSGRFTDTQYF TGCAGTGCCCTGCCCTTTAGCGGGAGATTCACAGATACGCAGTATTTT
NA TRBJ2-2 NA TRBV6-5 CASKTPTGELFF TGTGCCAGCAAAACTCCCACCGGGGAGCTGTTTTTT
TRBD1 TRBJ1-2 NA TRBV28 CASSGTGYGYTF TGTGCCAGCTCCGGGACAGGGTATGGCTACACCTTC
NA TRBJ2-1 NA TRBV25-1 CASLGANEQFF TGTGCCAGCCTTGGGGCGAATGAGCAGTTCTTC
NA TRBJ2-1 few TRBV6-2/TRBV6-3 CASTYRVDEQFF TGTGCCAGCACCTACAGGGTCGATGAGCAGTTCTTC
NA TRBJ2-3 few TRBV2 CASFAGGTDTQYF TGTGCCAGCTTTGCGGGTGGCACAGATACGCAGTATTTT
TRBD2 TRBJ2-1 NA TRBV20-1 CSASPSGINEQFF TGCAGTGCTAGCCCTAGCGGGATCAATGAGCAGTTCTTC
TRBD1 TRBJ2-5 few TRBV12-3/TRBV12-4 CASSGTVETQYF TGTGCCAGCAGCGGGACAGTAGAGACCCAGTACTTC
TRBD2 TRBJ2-1 many TRBV2 CASSGLAGLYNEQFF TGTGCCAGCAGCGGACTAGCGGGTTTGTACAATGAGCAGTTCTTC
NA TRBJ2-1 NA TRBV5-1 CASSLDRARDEQFF TGCGCCAGCAGCTTGGACAGGGCTAGAGATGAGCAGTTCTTC
NA TRBJ2-2 few TRBV12-3/TRBV12-4 CASSSHSEETGELFF TGTGCCAGCAGTTCCCATAGCGAGGAGACCGGGGAGCTGTTTTTT
TRBD2 TRBJ2-2 NA TRBV5-5 CASSLVSGRATGELFF TGTGCCAGCAGCTTGGTTAGCGGGAGGGCCACCGGGGAGCTGTTTTTT
TRBD2 TRBJ2-3 few TRBV10-3 CAIQAGGAGVDTQYF TGTGCCATCCAAGCGGGAGGTGCCGGGGTTGATACGCAGTATTTT
NA TRBJ1-5 NA TRBV20-1 CSARIGSWGNQPQHF TGCAGTGCTAGAATCGGGTCCTGGGGGAATCAGCCCCAGCATTTT
NA TRBJ1-2 many TRBV4-1 CASSQDPGAWDGYTF TGCGCCAGCAGCCAAGATCCAGGGGCGTGGGATGGCTACACCTTC
TRBD2 TRBJ2-3 few TRBV3-1 CASSQGEGGRPTDTQYF TGTGCCAGCAGCCAAGGAGAGGGCGGGAGGCCCACAGATACGCAGTATTTT
TRBD2 TRBJ2-5 few TRBV5-1 CASSIAGKETQYF TGCGCCAGCAGCATAGCGGGCAAAGAGACCCAGTACTTC
TRBD2 TRBJ2-1 NA TRBV5-6 CASSLVGLAYEQFF TGTGCCAGCAGCTTGGTGGGACTAGCCTATGAGCAGTTCTTC
TRBD2 TRBJ2-7 few TRBV7-2 CASRLAGVGGEQYF TGTGCCAGCCGGCTAGCGGGAGTCGGGGGCGAGCAGTACTTC
TRBD2 TRBJ2-1 NA TRBV12-3/TRBV12-4 CASSTADNPGLAGVDEQFF TGTGCCAGCAGCACCGCTGACAATCCGGGACTAGCGGGAGTTGATGAGCAGTTCTTC
NA TRBJ1-3 NA TRBV2 CASSPNTATGNTIYF TGTGCCAGCAGTCCGAACACGGCGACTGGAAACACCATATATTTT
TRBD2 TRBJ2-5 NA TRBV20-1 CSARLASGRSQETQYF TGCAGTGCTAGGTTGGCTAGCGGGAGGTCCCAAGAGACCCAGTACTTC
NA TRBJ1-3 few TRBV7-9 CASSPTWGGSGNTIYF TGTGCCAGCAGCCCGACCTGGGGGGGCTCTGGAAACACCATATATTTT
TRBD1 TRBJ1-3 NA TRBV19 CASSDRATSGNTIYF TGTGCCAGTAGCGACAGGGCGACCTCTGGAAACACCATATATTTT
NA TRBJ2-1 few TRBV5-1 CASSLGLDGSYNEQFF TGCGCCAGCAGCTTGGGACTAGATGGGTCCTACAATGAGCAGTTCTTC
NA TRBJ1-6 few TRBV9 CASSAGTMNSPLHF TGTGCCAGCAGCGCCGGGACCATGAATTCACCCCTCCACTTT
NA TRBJ2-3 NA TRBV19 CASSIFRESDTQYF TGTGCCAGTAGTATATTCCGGGAGTCAGATACGCAGTATTTT
TRBD2 TRBJ2-3 few TRBV6-1 CASSGLAGATDTQYF TGTGCCAGCAGTGGACTAGCGGGTGCCACAGATACGCAGTATTTT
TRBD2 TRBJ2-7 NA TRBV3-1 CASSQAGGPSYEQYF TGTGCCAGCAGCCAAGCGGGAGGGCCCTCCTACGAGCAGTACTTC
TRBD2 TRBJ2-7 NA TRBV6-1 CASSATSGTPYEQYF TGTGCCAGCAGTGCTACTAGCGGGACCCCCTACGAGCAGTACTTC
NA TRBJ1-2 NA TRBV18 CASSPLPRLYGYTF TGTGCCAGCTCACCGCTCCCGCGACTATATGGCTACACCTTC
TRBD2 TRBJ2-2 few TRBV14 CASSTVAGGYTGELFF TGTGCCAGCAGTACCGTAGCGGGAGGATACACCGGGGAGCTGTTTTTT
TRBD2 TRBJ2-5 few TRBV11-2 CASSLSGRLETQYF TGTGCCAGCAGCCTCAGCGGGAGATTAGAGACCCAGTACTTC
NA TRBJ2-1 NA TRBV14 CASSHGGRNEQFF TGTGCCAGCAGCCATGGGGGTAGGAATGAGCAGTTCTTC
TRBD1 TRBJ2-1 NA TRBV5-1 CASRSPGQRIRDEQFF TGCGCCAGCAGATCCCCGGGACAGAGGATTAGGGATGAGCAGTTCTTC
NA TRBJ2-1 NA TRBV10-3 CAISDGGHEQFF TGTGCCATCTCCGACGGGGGGCATGAGCAGTTCTTC
TRBD2 TRBJ2-7 few TRBV2 CASNGLAGPYEQYF TGTGCCAGCAACGGACTAGCGGGACCCTACGAGCAGTACTTC
NA TRBJ2-6 few TRBV10-3 CAISVASSGANVLTF TGTGCCATCAGTGTAGCGAGCTCTGGGGCCAACGTCCTGACTTTC
TRBD2 TRBJ2-3 NA TRBV20-1 CSASGLAASTDTQYF TGCAGTGCTAGTGGGCTAGCGGCCTCCACAGATACGCAGTATTTT
NA TRBJ1-1 many TRBV11-3 CASSFGGPNTEAFF TGTGCCAGCAGCTTTGGGGGCCCGAACACTGAAGCTTTCTTT
NA TRBJ1-5 NA TRBV6-5 CASPFTQNQPQHF TGTGCCAGCCCTTTTACCCAAAATCAGCCCCAGCATTTT
NA TRBJ1-2 NA TRBV15 CATATRGNYGYTF TGTGCCACGGCTACAAGGGGAAACTATGGCTACACCTTC
NA TRBJ2-1 NA TRBV29-1 CSVALLESSYNEQFF TGCAGCGTTGCACTACTCGAAAGCTCCTACAATGAGCAGTTCTTC